The entry below describes one TCR beta chain. Its antigen is not known. V lost 5 bases to trimming and J lost 7 bases, with 21 bases between them. The germline gives CDR1 MNHEY, CDR2 SMNVEV (reference sequence). This CDR3 region has 15 residues. Across several immunoSEQ plates, the genomic DNA of each subset was split evenly. In the original workflow: Filtering was not the same, since immunoSEQ gave junction-only sequences without quality scores. This table comes from immunoSEQ multiplex PCR, and its TCRdb copy is limited to in-frame clones, with some not included. V, J and clone size are taken as reported in that table, and D and trimming were inferred from the DNA itself. The sample lists some 1.5 million clones, under 99% occurring once. The entry originates in a study of shared clonotypes between healthy human individuals. General study findings and limits: Larger estimated richness was generally recorded for naive subsets relative to memory subsets.

The chain employs TRBV27 and TRBJ2-7, with D unclear. Sequences were obtained from naive CD4+ T cells sorted from blood. The subset: CD45RA+ positively selected. This clonotype was sampled from a man between 25 and 39 years old in good health. The CDR3 DNA sequence: TGTGCCAGCAGTCCCCGCCTAATCGCAGTGAAGGAGCAGTACTTC. This gives the protein CASSPRLIAVKEQYF.